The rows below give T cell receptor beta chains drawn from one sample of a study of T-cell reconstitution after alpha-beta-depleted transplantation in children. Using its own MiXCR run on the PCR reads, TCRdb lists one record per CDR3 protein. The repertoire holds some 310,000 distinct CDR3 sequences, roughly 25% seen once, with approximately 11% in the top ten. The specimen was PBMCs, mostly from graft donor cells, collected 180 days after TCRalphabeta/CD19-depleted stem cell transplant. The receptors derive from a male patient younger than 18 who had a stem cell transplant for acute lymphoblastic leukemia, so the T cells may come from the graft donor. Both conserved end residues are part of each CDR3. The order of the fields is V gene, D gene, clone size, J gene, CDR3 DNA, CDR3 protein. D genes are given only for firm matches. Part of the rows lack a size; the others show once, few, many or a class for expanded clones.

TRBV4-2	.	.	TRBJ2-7	TGTGCCAGCAGCCAAGAGGCCCAACAGGGTTTCTCCTACGAGCAGTACTTC	CASSQEAQQGFSYEQYF
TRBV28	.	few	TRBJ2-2	TGTGCCAGCAGGACTCACGGGGCATCGGACACCGGGGAGCTGTTTTTT	CASRTHGASDTGELFF
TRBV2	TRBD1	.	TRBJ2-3	TGTGCCAGCAGTGACTGGGACAGGGGTGGAGATACGCAGTATTTT	CASSDWDRGGDTQYF
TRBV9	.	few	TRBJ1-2	TGTGCCAGCAGACGAAACGACTCCAGGGGCTACACCTTC	CASRRNDSRGYTF
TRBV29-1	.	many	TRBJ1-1	TGCAGCGTTTCTAGGACCGTAATGCGCTACACTGAAGCTTTCTTT	CSVSRTVMRYTEAFF
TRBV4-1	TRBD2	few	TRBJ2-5	TGCGCCAGCAGCCCGGCCCGACTAGCGGGAGGGCCCGAGACCCAGTACTTC	CASSPARLAGGPETQYF
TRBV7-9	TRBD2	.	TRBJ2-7	TGTGCCAGCAGCTTAGCGCGGAGCGGGACTTCCTCCTACGAGCAGTACTTC	CASSLARSGTSSYEQYF
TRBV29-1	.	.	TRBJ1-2	TGCGGCGTTGTTGTGGGGGTCTATGGCTACACCTTC	CGVVVGVYGYTF
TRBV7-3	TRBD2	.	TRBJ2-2	TGTGCCAGCAGCCGCCAGACTAGCGGCACCGGGGAGCTGTTTTTT	CASSRQTSGTGELFF
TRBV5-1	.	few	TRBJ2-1	TGCGCCAGCAGCTTGTATGGTGGGAACTCCTACAATGAGCAGTTCTTC	CASSLYGGNSYNEQFF
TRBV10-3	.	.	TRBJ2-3	TGTGCCATCAGGAGGGGGGAGTGGGATACGCAGTATTTT	CAIRRGEWDTQYF
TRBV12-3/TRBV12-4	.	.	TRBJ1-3	TGTGCCAGCGATCCCTGGGGCTCTGGAAACACCATATATTTT	CASDPWGSGNTIYF
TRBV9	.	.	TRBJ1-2	TGTGCCAGCAGCTCTCGGACAGCTAACTATGGCTACACCTTC	CASSSRTANYGYTF
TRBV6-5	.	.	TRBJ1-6	TGTGCCAGCAGTTCCGACGGCCCCTATAATTCACCCCTCCACTTT	CASSSDGPYNSPLHF
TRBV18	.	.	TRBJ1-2	TGTGCCAGCTCTGCCTGGACGAGCCCGGTAGGCTACACCTTC	CASSAWTSPVGYTF
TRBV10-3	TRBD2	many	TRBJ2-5	TGTGCCATCAGCCCAGCGGGAGGGCCTCCAGAGACCCAGTACTTC	CAISPAGGPPETQYF
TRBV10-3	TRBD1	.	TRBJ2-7	TGTGCCATCAGTGAGGCTCCGTGGACAGGGAAATCCTACGAGCAGTACTTC	CAISEAPWTGKSYEQYF
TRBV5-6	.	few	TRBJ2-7	TGTGCCAGCAGCTATCCCTCGGGGTCCTACGAGCAGTACTTC	CASSYPSGSYEQYF
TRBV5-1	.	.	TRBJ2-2	TGCGCCAGCAGCTTGGGCTACCTCGACGGGGAGCTGTTTTTT	CASSLGYLDGELFF
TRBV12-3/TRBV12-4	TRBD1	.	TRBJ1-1	TGTGCCAGCACCGGGACAGGGGACACTGAAGCTTTCTTT	CASTGTGDTEAFF
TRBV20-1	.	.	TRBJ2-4	TGCAGTGTGAGGACCGGACTAGCCAAAAACATTCAGTACTTC	CSVRTGLAKNIQYF
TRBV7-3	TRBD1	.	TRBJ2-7	TGTGCCAGCAGCTTATCCCAGGGGGCGTACGAGCAGTACTTC	CASSLSQGAYEQYF
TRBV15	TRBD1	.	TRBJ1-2	TGTGCCACCCGAACAGGGGAGTTTACCTATGGCTACACCTTC	CATRTGEFTYGYTF
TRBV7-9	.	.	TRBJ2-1	TGTGCCAGCAGCACTTCGGGACTTCCGCTGGGAAGTGAGCAGTTCTTC	CASSTSGLPLGSEQFF
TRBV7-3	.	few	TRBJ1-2	TGTGCCAGCAGCTTATCCCCTAGAAGCTATGGCTACACCTTC	CASSLSPRSYGYTF
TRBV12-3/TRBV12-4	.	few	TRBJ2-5	TGTGCCAGCAGTTTTACCTATCAAGAGACCCAGTACTTC	CASSFTYQETQYF
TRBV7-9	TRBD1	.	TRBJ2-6	TGTGCCAGCAGCCACGGACAGGGAGTCGCTGGGGCCAACGTCCTGACTTTC	CASSHGQGVAGANVLTF
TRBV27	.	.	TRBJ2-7	TGTGCCAGCAGGTTCGTGAAGGGAGACGAGCAGTACTTC	CASRFVKGDEQYF
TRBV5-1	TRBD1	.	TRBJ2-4	TGCGCCAGCAGCAGGTTGGAAGCAGGGGGTGAGGGACGAATTCCCAAAAACATTCAGTACTTC	CASSRLEAGGEGRIPKNIQYF
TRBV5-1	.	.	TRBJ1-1	TGCGCCAGCAGTTATGGACCGGCGAACACTGAAGCTTTCTTT	CASSYGPANTEAFF
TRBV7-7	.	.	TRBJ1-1	TGTGCCAGCAGCCTAAGTGGGTACACTGAAGCTTTCTTT	CASSLSGYTEAFF
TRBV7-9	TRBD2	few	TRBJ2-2	TGTGCCAGCAGCTCCAGGTCCAGCGGGGGGGCCGGGGAGCTGTTTTTT	CASSSRSSGGAGELFF
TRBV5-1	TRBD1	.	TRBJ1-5	TGCGCCAGCAGCTTCAGACAGGGTGATCAGCCCCAGCATTTT	CASSFRQGDQPQHF
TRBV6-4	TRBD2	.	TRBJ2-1	TGTGCCAGCAGTGACTCGACTAGCTTTGGTGAGCAGTTCTTC	CASSDSTSFGEQFF
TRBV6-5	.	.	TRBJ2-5	TGTGCCAGCAGTTACACGGCAGGGGCGGACGAGACCCAGTACTTC	CASSYTAGADETQYF
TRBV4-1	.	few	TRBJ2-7	TGCGCCAGCAGCCAAGAAAAGCCACGGCTCGATTTCTCCTACGAGCAGTACTTC	CASSQEKPRLDFSYEQYF
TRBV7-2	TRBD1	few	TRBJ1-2	TGTGCCAGCAGCTTAGAAGGGACAGGAAACTATGGCTACACCTTC	CASSLEGTGNYGYTF
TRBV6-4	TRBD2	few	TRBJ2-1	TGTGCCAGCAGTTCTCCGGGACTACCAAATGAGCAGTTCTTC	CASSSPGLPNEQFF
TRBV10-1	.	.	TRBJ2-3	TGCGCCAGCAGCAGGGGGGTGATTGATACGCAGTATTTT	CASSRGVIDTQYF
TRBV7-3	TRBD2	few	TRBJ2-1	TGTGCCAGCAGCTTAGTAGGCGGGAGCCGCAATGAGCAGTTCTTC	CASSLVGGSRNEQFF
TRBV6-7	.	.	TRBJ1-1	TGTGCCAGCAGTTACTCGTCCGGGACGAGGGGCGTGAACACTGAAGCTTTCTTT	CASSYSSGTRGVNTEAFF
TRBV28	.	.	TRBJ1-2	TGTGCCAGCAGTTCGAGCCGGATCGGCTACACCTTC	CASSSSRIGYTF
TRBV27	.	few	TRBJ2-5	TGTGCCAGCAGCCCTTGGCCCAGGGCGGAGACCCAGTACTTC	CASSPWPRAETQYF
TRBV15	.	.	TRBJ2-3	TGTGCCACCAGCCGAATGGACCCGGTCGGAGATACGCAGTATTTT	CATSRMDPVGDTQYF
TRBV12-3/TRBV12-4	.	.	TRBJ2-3	TGTGCCAGCAGTTTACTTGGAGTGGCAGATACGCAGTATTTT	CASSLLGVADTQYF
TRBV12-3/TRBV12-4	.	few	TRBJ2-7	TGTGCCAGCAGTTTAGGGGCCGATCCCCTGTACGAGCAGTACTTC	CASSLGADPLYEQYF
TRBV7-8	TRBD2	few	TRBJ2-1	TGTGCCAGCAGCTTAGCACGGGGACTAGCGGGAATTTTAGGGTACAATGAGCAGTTCTTC	CASSLARGLAGILGYNEQFF
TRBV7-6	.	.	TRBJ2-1	TGTGCCAGCAGCTTACGGTGGGAGCGGCCCTACAATGAGCAGTTCTTC	CASSLRWERPYNEQFF
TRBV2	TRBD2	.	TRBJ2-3	TGTGCCAGCAGGGTGGGGCTAGCGGGAGCAGATACGCAGTATTTT	CASRVGLAGADTQYF
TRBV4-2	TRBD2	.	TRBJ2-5	TGTGCCAGCAGCCCACCAGGACTAGCGGGGGAAGAGACCCAGTACTTC	CASSPPGLAGEETQYF
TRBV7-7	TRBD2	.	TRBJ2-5	TGTGCCAGCAGCGCGGCTAGCGGGACCCAAGAGACCCAGTACTTC	CASSAASGTQETQYF
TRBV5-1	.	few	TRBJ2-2	TGCGCCAGCAGCTTGGGGACATACACCGGGGAGCTGTTTTTT	CASSLGTYTGELFF
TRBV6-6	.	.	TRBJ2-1	TGTGCCAGCAGTTACTTGCTGATGGTTGAGCAGTTCTTC	CASSYLLMVEQFF
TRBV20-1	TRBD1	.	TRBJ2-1	TGCAGTCTACAAGCAGACAGGGAGTATAGTGAGCAGTTCTTC	CSLQADREYSEQFF
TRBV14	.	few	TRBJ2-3	TGTGCCAGCAGCCAAGCGCAGACAGGGAGGGTAACAGATACGCAGTATTTT	CASSQAQTGRVTDTQYF
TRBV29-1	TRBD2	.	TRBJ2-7	TGCAGCGTTGATGCGGGACTAGCGGGAAAGCAGTACTTC	CSVDAGLAGKQYF
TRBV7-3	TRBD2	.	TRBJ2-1	TGTGCCAGCAGCCCGACACCTAGCGGCTACAATGAGCAGTTCTTC	CASSPTPSGYNEQFF
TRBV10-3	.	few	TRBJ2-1	TGTGCCATCAGTGGAACGGGGGATGAGCAGTTCTTC	CAISGTGDEQFF